This T cell receptor (beta chain) was sequenced in a study of blood T cell repertoires in COVID-19 (TCRdb year 2020). Notes on the research overall: Samples from collaborators originated in the United States, Italy and Spain and spanned both the acute and convalescent phases of COVID-19. The samples were drawn from the first 160 participants of the ongoing ImmuneRACE study and from 1,200 or so subjects provided by 6 global collaborators. Where available, HLA class I and class II types were taken from metadata supplied by the sample provider and were not determined by assay-based typing. The repertoires were made available in a free public database intended to serve as a resource for research on the immune response to SARS-CoV-2. Sample metadata almost always included a de-identified subject ID, COVID-19 status, age in years and sex. The material from the prospective study consisted of cDNA or gDNA derived from T cells, B-cell-depleted T cells, or PBMCs. Subjects who had been exposed to COVID-19, were actively infected with it, or had recovered from it provided the deeply sampled blood TCRbeta repertoires that made up the dataset. What the authors observed across the whole study: The quantity of clinical and demographic metadata differed by source and by participant and was supplied without curation.

TCRbeta CDR3 regions were amplified from genomic DNA by means of the immunoSEQ Assay, a bias-controlled multiplex PCR. Turning to the authors' computational methods: Nucleated cell counts per sample were estimated from amplification of reference gene primers within the assay. To quantify the absolute abundance of each unique TCRbeta CDR3 rearrangement, sequence reads were collapsed and filtered. Productive Simpson clonality was computed per sample as the square root of Simpson's diversity index over productive rearrangements. TCRdb carries this immuneACCESS record with in-frame sequences only. Its versions omit some clonotypes, under half of them owing to an unresolved V gene in the studies checked, with the rest unexplained. The D gene and trimming were derived from the DNA, and the V and J assignments and clone size from that table. The sample table shows 95,000 to 150,000 clones, and 75% to 90% are seen once. The ten top clones hold 3.2% of the sample.

A few counts support this clone. No cognate antigen has been identified for it. No much larger clonotype is one base removed from it; base qualities were not supplied. The junction carries 25 bases between V and J, which are trimmed by 1 base and 4 bases respectively. CDR1 and CDR2 are drawn from the germline V gene: KGHSH, LQKENI. The CDR3 holds 19 amino acids from the cysteine to the phenylalanine. This entry keeps only the CDR3 DNA: 57 bases, framed from base 1. One collaborating source in Seattle enrolled patients during active infection and followed them longitudinally through the course of disease. Whole blood was collected in K2EDTA tubes by collaborating institutions according to the institutions' own protocols. For TCRbeta analysis, collaborators shipped samples in one of three forms: frozen whole blood, isolated PBMCs, or DNA extracted from either of those sample types.

The receptor was derived from a woman older than 75 with COVID-19, enrolled during active disease. Material for sequencing was peripheral blood. The rearrangement combines TRBV18 with TRBJ1-2; a tentative D call is TRBD1 (6 bases match). CDR3 loop: CASSPRDPDRVGPGYGYTF. The nucleotide sequence is given as TGTGCCAGCTCACCACGTGACCCGGACAGAGTGGGCCCTGGCTATGGCTACACCTTC.